Listed below are T cell receptor beta chains from one sample, sequenced in a study of blood T cells in healthy people across ages. TCRdb redid the calling of the 5' RACE reads with MiXCR, one entry per CDR3 protein. The table includes under 2 million distinct CDR3 sequences, roughly a third detected once. Specimen: blood. The receptor source for this set is a woman in her 30s in good health. Both conserved end residues are part of each CDR3. D genes are given only for firm matches. Size tells how often a clone was seen (once, few, many) or the class of an expanded clone, and some rows leave it out.

V: TRBV29-1; D: .; J: TRBJ2-5; size: .; DNA: TGCAGCCCCCCAGGGGAGACCCAGTACTTC; CDR3: CSPPGETQYF
V: TRBV3-1; D: TRBD2; J: TRBJ2-5; size: .; DNA: TGTGCCATTTACCAGGCGGGAGCAGGAGAGACCCAGTACTTC; CDR3: CAIYQAGAGETQYF
V: TRBV11-2; D: TRBD2; J: TRBJ2-1; size: .; DNA: TGTGCCAGCAGCATACTAGCGGGGGGGCCAAATGAGCAGTTCTTC; CDR3: CASSILAGGPNEQFF
V: TRBV20-1; D: .; J: TRBJ2-1; size: .; DNA: TGCAGTGCTTGCGGGGCAGACAGCAATGAGCAGTTCTTC; CDR3: CSACGADSNEQFF
V: TRBV4-1; D: TRBD2; J: TRBJ2-7; size: many; DNA: TGCGCCAGCAGCCAGTACCGACTAGCGGGGCGCTCCTACGAGCAGTACTTC; CDR3: CASSQYRLAGRSYEQYF
V: TRBV4-1; D: .; J: TRBJ1-2; size: .; DNA: TGCGCCAGCGCTCCCCTGGGACCCGGGGGCGGCTACACCTTC; CDR3: CASAPLGPGGGYTF
V: TRBV6-6; D: .; J: TRBJ1-1; size: many; DNA: TGTGCCAGCAGTCGGAAGGGAGAATCTAACACTGAAGCTTTCTTT; CDR3: CASSRKGESNTEAFF
V: TRBV5-1; D: .; J: TRBJ2-6; size: .; DNA: TGCGCCAGCAGCTTGGAGACGGTTAGCTCTGGGGCCAACGTCCCGACTTTC; CDR3: CASSLETVSSGANVPTF
V: TRBV6-1; D: TRBD1; J: TRBJ1-2; size: few; DNA: TGTGCCAGCAGTGAGCCGGGACAGGGGGCACCGGATGGCTACACCTTC; CDR3: CASSEPGQGAPDGYTF
V: TRBV7-2; D: TRBD2; J: TRBJ2-7; size: .; DNA: TGTGCCAGCAGCTTAGCTAGCGGGAGGGCCCTCGAGCAGTACTTC; CDR3: CASSLASGRALEQYF
V: TRBV7-9; D: TRBD1; J: TRBJ2-3; size: .; DNA: TGTGCCAGCAGCCCCGGCGAGGGGGCAATCGATACGCAGTATTTT; CDR3: CASSPGEGAIDTQYF
V: TRBV30; D: TRBD2; J: TRBJ2-3; size: .; DNA: TGTGCCCCCGGACTAGCGGAGCAGTATTTT; CDR3: CAPGLAEQYF
V: TRBV4-1; D: .; J: TRBJ1-1; size: .; DNA: TGCGCCAGCAGCCGAGATCCGGGTAGCACTGAAGCTTTCTTT; CDR3: CASSRDPGSTEAFF
V: TRBV29-1; D: .; J: TRBJ1-2; size: .; DNA: TGCAGCGTTGAACCCTCCGGGAGCCGTGGCTACACCTTC; CDR3: CSVEPSGSRGYTF
V: TRBV4-1; D: TRBD1; J: TRBJ2-7; size: many; DNA: TGCGCCAGCAGCCAAGATGGTGGGACAGATTCCGAGCAGTACTTC; CDR3: CASSQDGGTDSEQYF
V: TRBV20-1; D: TRBD1; J: TRBJ1-5; size: .; DNA: TGCAGTGCTAGAGACCCAGGGGGGATTAGTCAGCCCCAGCATTTT; CDR3: CSARDPGGISQPQHF
V: TRBV20-1; D: .; J: TRBJ1-1; size: .; DNA: TGCAGTGCGCGACAGGCTGCGAACACTGAAGCTTTCTTT; CDR3: CSARQAANTEAFF
V: TRBV20-1; D: .; J: TRBJ1-2; size: .; DNA: TGCAGTGGGTCGGCACCTAACTATGGCTACACCTTC; CDR3: CSGSAPNYGYTF
V: TRBV9; D: TRBD2; J: TRBJ2-4; size: .; DNA: TGTGCCAGCAGCGTAGGCGGTAGCGGGGCACCGGGAGAGCAGTACTTC; CDR3: CASSVGGSGAPGEQYF
V: TRBV20-1; D: .; J: TRBJ2-3; size: .; DNA: TGCAAGACTGGGATCACAGATACGCAGTATTTT; CDR3: CKTGITDTQYF
V: TRBV6-6; D: .; J: TRBJ2-1; size: few; DNA: TGTGCCAGCAGTTCTAGCGTGGGTAATGAGCAGTTCTTC; CDR3: CASSSSVGNEQFF
V: TRBV15; D: .; J: TRBJ2-3; size: .; DNA: TGTGCCACCAGCAGCGGGGTAGCGACGCATAAAGATACGCAGTATTTT; CDR3: CATSSGVATHKDTQYF
V: TRBV4-1; D: TRBD2; J: TRBJ2-1; size: .; DNA: TGCGCCAGCAGCCACCCAGCGGGGATTTCCTACAATGAGCAGTTCTTC; CDR3: CASSHPAGISYNEQFF
V: TRBV10-3; D: TRBD1; J: TRBJ2-3; size: many; DNA: TGTGCCATCAGTGAACGGACAGGGGGCCCGGTTGATACGCAGTATTTT; CDR3: CAISERTGGPVDTQYF
V: TRBV6-2/TRBV6-3; D: .; J: TRBJ1-5; size: .; DNA: TGTGCCAGCAGTAAACAGGGATTAAGCAATCAGCCCCAGCATTTT; CDR3: CASSKQGLSNQPQHF
V: TRBV6-6; D: TRBD1; J: TRBJ1-6; size: few; DNA: TGTGCCAGCACCCAGGGGGATGGGTCCTATAATTCACCCCTCCACTTT; CDR3: CASTQGDGSYNSPLHF
V: TRBV7-3; D: TRBD2; J: TRBJ2-1; size: .; DNA: TGTGCCAGCAGCACCGGACTAGCAGTCGATGAGCAGTTCTTC; CDR3: CASSTGLAVDEQFF
V: TRBV2; D: .; J: TRBJ2-4; size: .; DNA: TGTGCCAGCAGGGTGGAGGGGGGGCATGGAAACATTCAGTACTTC; CDR3: CASRVEGGHGNIQYF
V: TRBV10-3; D: .; J: TRBJ2-5; size: many; DNA: TGTGCCTCGGGGGACAAGCAAGAGACCCAGTACTTC; CDR3: CASGDKQETQYF
V: TRBV29-1; D: .; J: TRBJ2-7; size: many; DNA: TGCAGCGTTGCGGGATCCGCAGGGACCTGGTCTAACGAGCAGTACTTC; CDR3: CSVAGSAGTWSNEQYF
V: TRBV5-5; D: TRBD1; J: TRBJ2-7; size: many; DNA: TGTGCCAGCAGCTTGGAGACCGGGACAGGGGGATACGAGCAGTACTTC; CDR3: CASSLETGTGGYEQYF
V: TRBV5-4; D: .; J: TRBJ2-7; size: .; DNA: TGTGCCAGCAGCTTTGGGGCGGAATTCATCGAGCAGTACTTC; CDR3: CASSFGAEFIEQYF
V: TRBV7-9; D: .; J: TRBJ1-2; size: .; DNA: TGTGCCAACAGCCTTGCAGGTAGCTATGGCTACACCTTC; CDR3: CANSLAGSYGYTF
V: TRBV24-1; D: .; J: TRBJ1-5; size: once; DNA: TGTGCCACCAGTGATTCGGCAGGGGTCAATCAGCCCCAGCATTTT; CDR3: CATSDSAGVNQPQHF
V: TRBV27; D: TRBD2; J: TRBJ2-3; size: .; DNA: TGTGCCAGCAGTCCTGGGACTAGCGGGAGTTCGGATACGCAGTATTTT; CDR3: CASSPGTSGSSDTQYF
V: TRBV7-9; D: .; J: TRBJ2-3; size: many; DNA: TGTGCCAGCAGTTCATCGCGATTTGCAGATACGCAGTATTTT; CDR3: CASSSSRFADTQYF
V: TRBV6-1; D: TRBD2; J: TRBJ2-1; size: many; DNA: TGTGCCAGCAGTGAAGCCGGACCCCGGACTAGCGGGAGGGCCTCTCGCAATGAGCAGTTCTTC; CDR3: CASSEAGPRTSGRASRNEQFF
V: TRBV7-2; D: .; J: TRBJ2-7; size: .; DNA: TGTGCCAGCAGCTTCCCCCCCTCCTGCGAGCAGTACTTC; CDR3: CASSFPPSCEQYF
V: TRBV27; D: .; J: TRBJ2-6; size: .; DNA: TGTGCCAGCAGTTTATCTGGCGGGGCCAACGTCCTGACTTTC; CDR3: CASSLSGGANVLTF
V: TRBV5-8; D: .; J: TRBJ1-5; size: .; DNA: TGTGCCAGCAGCTTTGGGCATTATAGCAATCAGCCCCAGCATTTT; CDR3: CASSFGHYSNQPQHF
V: TRBV6-6; D: .; J: TRBJ2-4; size: few; DNA: TGTGCCAGCAGCCCCCCCGAAAACATTCAGTACTTC; CDR3: CASSPPENIQYF
V: TRBV27; D: .; J: TRBJ2-5; size: few; DNA: TGTGCCAGCACCGCGTATGGGGGGGAGACCCAGTACTTC; CDR3: CASTAYGGETQYF
V: TRBV20-1; D: .; J: TRBJ2-1; size: .; DNA: TGCAGTGCTAGAGATTCGGGGGGCTACCCGACCCACAATGAGCAGTTCTTC; CDR3: CSARDSGGYPTHNEQFF
V: TRBV14; D: TRBD1; J: TRBJ2-7; size: .; DNA: TGTGCCAGCAGCTGGGGACAGGGACTGGGCTACGAGCAGTACTTC; CDR3: CASSWGQGLGYEQYF